The clone carrying this T cell receptor beta chain was counted ten times or more. The making of cDNA relied on 5'RACE with 10-nucleotide random UMIs. Per sequencing run, 15-18 subjects together gave over 170 million TCR-beta sequences. TCRdb re-derived calls from the 5' RACE reads in MiXCR, one entry per CDR3 protein. The sample lists around 50,000 distinct CDR3 sequences, roughly 17% occurring once. The record originates from a study of neurological immune-mediated disorders. Sequenced: PBMCs. The TCR sequence derives from a man aged 55 to 70 in good health.

The CDR3 bases are TGTGCCAGCAGTTACTCGCGAGGCAGGGGGAGCGAGCAGTACTTC. It is translated as CASSYSRGRGSEQYF. The chain carries TRBV6-2 or TRBV6-3 and TRBJ2-7; 7 bases match TRBD1. Per the germline V gene, CDR1 is MNHEY and CDR2 is SVGEGT. The CDR3 is 15 residues long. The V gene end was trimmed by 0 bases and the J gene end by 6 bases; junction bases not matched to a gene: 8.